This TCR beta chain was captured by sequencing in a study of cytomegalovirus exposure and HLA in healthy donors. Overall study findings and caveats: Productive status was seen about 87% or about 30% of the time for most TCR beta V segments in an earlier analysis.

With regard to this clone: The target antigen is unknown.

In the PCR, 60 Vbeta and 13 Jbeta primers were used. Measured with immunoSEQ multiplex PCR; TCRdb has only the in-frame clones, and not every one. The table has tens of thousands of clones, about 70% seen once. V was pared by 1 base and J by 8 bases, with 8 bases between. The CDR3 length is 11 residues. From germline, CDR1 is DFQATT and CDR2 SNEGSKA (reference sequence). The sequence derives from a woman in her fifties or sixties in good health and CMV-seropositive. The sample was PBMCs. The chain recombines TRBV20-1 with TRBJ1-2; D ambiguous. The CDR3 DNA sequence: TGCAGTGCTAGAGGAGGAGACGGCTACACCTTC. This gives the protein CSARGGDGYTF.